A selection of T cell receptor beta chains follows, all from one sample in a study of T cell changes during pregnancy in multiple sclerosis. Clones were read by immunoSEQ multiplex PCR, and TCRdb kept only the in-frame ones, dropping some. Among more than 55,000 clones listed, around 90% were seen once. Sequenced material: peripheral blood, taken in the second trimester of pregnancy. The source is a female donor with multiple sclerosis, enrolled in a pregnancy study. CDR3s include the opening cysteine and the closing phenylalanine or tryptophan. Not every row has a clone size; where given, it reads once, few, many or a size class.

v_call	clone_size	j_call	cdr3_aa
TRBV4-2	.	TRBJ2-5	CASSQGSVVLSGRETQYF
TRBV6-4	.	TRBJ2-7	CASSDYHRYSYEQYF
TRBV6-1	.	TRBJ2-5	CASSQWTGQETQYF
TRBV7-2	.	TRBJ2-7	CASSSGMTAEEQYF
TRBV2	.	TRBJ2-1	CASRLAGNNEQFF
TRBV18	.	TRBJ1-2	CASSPRAEDGYTF
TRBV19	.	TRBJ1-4	CASSRGHDEKLFF
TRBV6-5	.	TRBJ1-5	CASSSWAGGQPQHF
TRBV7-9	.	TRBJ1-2	CASSARYGYTF
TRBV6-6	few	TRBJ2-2	CASSRRGDTGELFF
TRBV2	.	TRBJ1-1	CASSEAGRKAFF
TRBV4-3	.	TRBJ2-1	CASSQENTGGEQFF
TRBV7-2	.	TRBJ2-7	CASSLLGGGGEQYF
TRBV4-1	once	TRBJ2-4	CASSGQLLAKNIQYF
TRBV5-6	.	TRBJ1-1	CASSSQGLTEAFF
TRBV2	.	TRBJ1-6	CATPGGTGASPLHF
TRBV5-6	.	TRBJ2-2	CASSFSTGSGELFF
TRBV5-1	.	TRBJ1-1	CASSLTFGRQMNTEAFF
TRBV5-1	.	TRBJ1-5	CASSLVPGQPQHF
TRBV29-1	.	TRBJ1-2	CSSDSEGPYGYTF
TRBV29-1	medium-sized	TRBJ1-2	CSVGGQGALGYGYTF
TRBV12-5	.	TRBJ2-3	CASGFPGGRTDTQYF
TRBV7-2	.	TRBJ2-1	CASSEQGPNKNGEQFF
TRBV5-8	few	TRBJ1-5	CASSPGGDRAQHF
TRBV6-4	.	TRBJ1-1	CASSEGAGGRAFF
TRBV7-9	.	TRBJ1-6	CASSQGIAPLHF
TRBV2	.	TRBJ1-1	CASGGRRQNTEAFF
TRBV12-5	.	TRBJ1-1	CASGLGQSHTEAFF
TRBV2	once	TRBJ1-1	CASSTDRGLEAFF
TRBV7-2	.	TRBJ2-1	CASSLAPRSGGAANEQFF
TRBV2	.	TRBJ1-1	CASSVGRGYSEAFF
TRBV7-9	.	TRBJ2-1	CASSPQERGSYNEQFF
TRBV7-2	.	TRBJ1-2	CASSLGTGSTYGYTF
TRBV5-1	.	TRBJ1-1	CASSSQGVEVGTEAFF
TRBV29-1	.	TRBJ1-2	CSVLEGYTF
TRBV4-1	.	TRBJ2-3	CASSLVAAGGPTDTQYF